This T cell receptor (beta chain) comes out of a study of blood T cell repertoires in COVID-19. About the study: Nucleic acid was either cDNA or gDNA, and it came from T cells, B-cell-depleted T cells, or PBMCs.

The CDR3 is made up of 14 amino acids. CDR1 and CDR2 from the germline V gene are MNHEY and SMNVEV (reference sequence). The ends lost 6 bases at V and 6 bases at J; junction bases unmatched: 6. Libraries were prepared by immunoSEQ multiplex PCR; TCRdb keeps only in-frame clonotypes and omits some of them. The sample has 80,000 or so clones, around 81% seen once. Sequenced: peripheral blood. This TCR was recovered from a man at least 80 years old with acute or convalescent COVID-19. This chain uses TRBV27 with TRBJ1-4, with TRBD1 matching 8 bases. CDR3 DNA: TGTGCCAGCAGGGACAGGGCCTCAGATGAAAAACTGTTTTTT. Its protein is CASRDRASDEKLFF.